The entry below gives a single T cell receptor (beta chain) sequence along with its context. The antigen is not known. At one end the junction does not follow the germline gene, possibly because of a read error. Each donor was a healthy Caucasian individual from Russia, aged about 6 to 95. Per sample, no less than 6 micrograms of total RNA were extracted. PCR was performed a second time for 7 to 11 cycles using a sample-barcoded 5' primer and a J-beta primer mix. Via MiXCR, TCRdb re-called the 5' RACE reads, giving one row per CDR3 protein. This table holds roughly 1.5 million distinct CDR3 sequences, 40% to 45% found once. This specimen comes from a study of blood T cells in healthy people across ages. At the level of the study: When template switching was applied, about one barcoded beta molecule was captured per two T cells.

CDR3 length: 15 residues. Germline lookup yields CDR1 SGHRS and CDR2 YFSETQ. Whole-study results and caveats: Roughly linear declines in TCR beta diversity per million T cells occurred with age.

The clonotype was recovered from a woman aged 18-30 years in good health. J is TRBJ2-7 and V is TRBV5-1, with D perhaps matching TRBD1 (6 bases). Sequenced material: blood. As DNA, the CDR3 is TGCGCCAGCACCTTGGCCGGGACAAACTCCTACGAGCAGTACTTC. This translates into CASTLAGTNSYEQYF.